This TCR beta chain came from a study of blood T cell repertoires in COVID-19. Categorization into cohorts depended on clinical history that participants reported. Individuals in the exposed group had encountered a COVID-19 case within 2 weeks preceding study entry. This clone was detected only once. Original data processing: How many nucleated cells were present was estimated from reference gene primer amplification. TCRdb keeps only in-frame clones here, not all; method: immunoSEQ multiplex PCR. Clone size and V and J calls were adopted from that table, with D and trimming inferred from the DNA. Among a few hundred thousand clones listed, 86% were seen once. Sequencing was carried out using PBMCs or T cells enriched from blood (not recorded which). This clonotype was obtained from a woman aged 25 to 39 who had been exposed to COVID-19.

The CDR3 is CASSENSNTDTQYF. The CDR3 coding sequence is TGTGCCAGCAGTGAAAACAGCAACACAGATACGCAGTATTTT. The chain couples TRBV2 to TRBJ2-3; no reliable D call. The CDR3 contains 14 residues. With 2 bases removed from V and 2 bases from J, the gap between germline ends came to 8 bases. Germline V lookup: CDR1 SNHLY, CDR2 FYNNEI.